A single count supports the clone carrying this TCR beta chain. This specimen belongs to a study of blood T cell repertoires in COVID-19. Looking at the study overall: The origin of the acute and convalescent COVID-19 samples was the United States, Italy and Spain. T cells, B-cell-depleted T cells, or PBMCs provided the cDNA or gDNA that served as material.

V was clipped by 2 bases and J by 2 bases, with 10 bases between them. This CDR3 has 14 residues. CDR1 SEHNR and CDR2 FQNEAQ come from the germline V gene (reference sequence). Those enrolled, adults aged roughly 18 to 100 years, came from 24 US areas. Method: immunoSEQ multiplex PCR; TCRdb's copy keeps in-frame clones and lacks some. Altogether a few hundred thousand clones are present, approximately 86% being singletons, with the ten largest covering around 1%. Material: PBMCs or T cells enriched from blood (not recorded which). The clonotype originates from a woman aged 25 to 45 who had recovered from COVID-19. The gene calls are TRBV7-9 and TRBJ2-7, with D tentatively TRBD2 (6 bases). CDR3 region: CASSLNAGPYEQYF. The CDR3 bases are TGTGCCAGCAGCTTAAACGCGGGACCCTACGAGCAGTACTTC.